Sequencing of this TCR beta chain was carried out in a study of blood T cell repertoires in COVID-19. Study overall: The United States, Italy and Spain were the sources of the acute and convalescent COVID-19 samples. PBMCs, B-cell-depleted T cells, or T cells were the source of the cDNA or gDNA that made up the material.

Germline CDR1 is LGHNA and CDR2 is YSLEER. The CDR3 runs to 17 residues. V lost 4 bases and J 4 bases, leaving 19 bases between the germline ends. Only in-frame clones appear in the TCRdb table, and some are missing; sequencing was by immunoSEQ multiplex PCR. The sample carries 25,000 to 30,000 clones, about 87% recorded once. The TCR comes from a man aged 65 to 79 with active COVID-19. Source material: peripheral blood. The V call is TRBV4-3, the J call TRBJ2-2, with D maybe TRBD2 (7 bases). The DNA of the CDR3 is TGCGCCAGCAGCCCAGCCATAGGGGGGGCTGCCACCGGGGAGCTGTTTTTT. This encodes CASSPAIGGAATGELFF.